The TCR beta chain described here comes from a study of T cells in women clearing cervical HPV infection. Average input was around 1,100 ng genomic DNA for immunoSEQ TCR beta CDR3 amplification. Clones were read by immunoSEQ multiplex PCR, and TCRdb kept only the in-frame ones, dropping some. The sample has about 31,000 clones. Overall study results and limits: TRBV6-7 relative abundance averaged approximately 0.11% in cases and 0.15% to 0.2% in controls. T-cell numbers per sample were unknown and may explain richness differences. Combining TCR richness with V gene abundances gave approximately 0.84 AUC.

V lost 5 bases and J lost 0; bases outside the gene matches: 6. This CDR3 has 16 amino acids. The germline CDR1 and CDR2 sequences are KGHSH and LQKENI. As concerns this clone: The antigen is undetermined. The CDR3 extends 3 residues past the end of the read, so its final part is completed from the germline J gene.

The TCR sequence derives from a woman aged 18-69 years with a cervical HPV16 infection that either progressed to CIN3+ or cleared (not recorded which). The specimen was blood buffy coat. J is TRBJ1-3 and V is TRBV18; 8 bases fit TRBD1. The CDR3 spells CASSSGQGYSGNTIYF. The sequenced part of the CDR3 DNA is TGTGCCAGCTCATCCGGACAGGGTTACTCTGGAAACACC. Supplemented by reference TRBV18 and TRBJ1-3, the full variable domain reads NAGVMQNPRHLVRRRGQEARLRCSPMKGHSHVYWYRQLPEEGLKFMVYLQKENIIDESGMPKERFSAEFPKEGPSILRIQQVVRGDSAAYFCASSSGQGYSGNTIYFGEGSWLTVV.